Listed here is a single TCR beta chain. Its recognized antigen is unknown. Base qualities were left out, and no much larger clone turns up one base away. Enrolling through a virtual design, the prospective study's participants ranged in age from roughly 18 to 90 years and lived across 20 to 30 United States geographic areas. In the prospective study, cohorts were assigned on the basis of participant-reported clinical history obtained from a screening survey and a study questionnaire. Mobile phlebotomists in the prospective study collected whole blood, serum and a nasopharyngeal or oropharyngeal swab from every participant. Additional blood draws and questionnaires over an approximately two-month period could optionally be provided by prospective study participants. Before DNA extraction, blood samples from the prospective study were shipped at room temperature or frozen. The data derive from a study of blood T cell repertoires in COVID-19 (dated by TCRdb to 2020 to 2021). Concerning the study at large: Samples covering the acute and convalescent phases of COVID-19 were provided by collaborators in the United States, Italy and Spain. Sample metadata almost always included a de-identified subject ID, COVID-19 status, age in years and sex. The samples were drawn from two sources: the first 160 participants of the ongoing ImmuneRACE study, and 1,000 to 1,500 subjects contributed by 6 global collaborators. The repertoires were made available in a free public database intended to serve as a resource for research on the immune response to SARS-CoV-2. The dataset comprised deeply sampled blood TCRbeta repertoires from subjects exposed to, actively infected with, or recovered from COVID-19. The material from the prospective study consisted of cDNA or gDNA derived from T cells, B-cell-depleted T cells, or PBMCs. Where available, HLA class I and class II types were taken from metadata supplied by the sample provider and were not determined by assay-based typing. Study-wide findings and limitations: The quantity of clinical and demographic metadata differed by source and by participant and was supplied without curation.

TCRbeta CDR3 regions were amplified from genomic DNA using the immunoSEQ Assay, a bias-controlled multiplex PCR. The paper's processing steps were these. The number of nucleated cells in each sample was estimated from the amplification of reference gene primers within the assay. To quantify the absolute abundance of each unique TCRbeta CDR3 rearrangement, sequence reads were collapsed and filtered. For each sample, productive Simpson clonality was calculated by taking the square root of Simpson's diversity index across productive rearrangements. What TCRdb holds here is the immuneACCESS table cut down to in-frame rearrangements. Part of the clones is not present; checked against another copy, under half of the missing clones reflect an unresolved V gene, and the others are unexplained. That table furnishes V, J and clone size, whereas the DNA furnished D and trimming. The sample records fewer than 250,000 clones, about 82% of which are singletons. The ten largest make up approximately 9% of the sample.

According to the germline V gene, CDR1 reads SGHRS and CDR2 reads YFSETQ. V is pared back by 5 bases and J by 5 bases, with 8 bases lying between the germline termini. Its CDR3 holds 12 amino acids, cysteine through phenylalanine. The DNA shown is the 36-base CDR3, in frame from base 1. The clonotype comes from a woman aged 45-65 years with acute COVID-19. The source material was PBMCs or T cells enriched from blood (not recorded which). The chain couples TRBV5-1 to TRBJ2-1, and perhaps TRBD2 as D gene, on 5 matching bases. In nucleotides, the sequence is TGCGCCAGCAGGCCCGGGGACAATGAGCAGTTCTTC. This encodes CASRPGDNEQFF.